Listed below are T cell receptor beta chains from one sample, sequenced in a study of T cell repertoires in cytomegalovirus infection. A single record per CDR3 protein comes from TCRdb applying MiXCR to the reads. The data show fewer than 300,000 distinct CDR3 sequences, roughly 23% seen once. Sample: PBMCs. These receptor sequences come from a human donor in good health (CMV status not recorded). Some clones in this sample may be carry-over from other donors' samples. The CDR3 runs from the conserved cysteine through the conserved F or W. D genes are given only for firm matches. A clone size is listed for some rows: how often the clone was seen (once, few, many), or a class if it is expanded.

-,TRBV14,-,TRBJ1-5,TGTGCCAGCAGCCGGGGTGGTGCGGAGGGTAAGCCCCAGCATTTT,CASSRGGAEGKPQHF
many,TRBV29-1,TRBD2,TRBJ2-5,TGCAGCGTTGAGACAGGAGGACTAGCGGGAGACCTAGAGACCCAGTACTTC,CSVETGGLAGDLETQYF
few,TRBV7-2,-,TRBJ2-7,TGTGCCAGCAGCTTAGAGGGGACATTCCTCTACGAGCAGTACTTC,CASSLEGTFLYEQYF
-,TRBV5-1,-,TRBJ2-2,TGCGCCAGCAGCAACGACCGCGCGAACACCGGGGAGCTGTTTTTT,CASSNDRANTGELFF
-,TRBV5-4,-,TRBJ2-3,TGTGCCAGCAGCTTGGGTCAGGGGATGGATACGCAGTATTTT,CASSLGQGMDTQYF
few,TRBV28,TRBD1,TRBJ1-3,TGTGCCAGCAGTCCCACCGGGACAGGGGCCTCAAACACCATATATTTT,CASSPTGTGASNTIYF
-,TRBV7-6,TRBD2,TRBJ2-7,TGTGCCAGCAGCACCAAAGCGGGGGAGAACTACGAGCAGTACTTC,CASSTKAGENYEQYF
few,TRBV2,-,TRBJ1-4,TGTGCCAGCGGCGGGGGAAATCTAAATGAAAAACTGTTTTTT,CASGGGNLNEKLFF
-,TRBV11-2,-,TRBJ2-7,TGTGCCAGCAGCTTAAGTGTAGGATACTACGAGCAGTACTTC,CASSLSVGYYEQYF
-,TRBV11-2,-,TRBJ2-7,TGTGCCAGCAGCTTAGTTGCCAGGGGGGTCGACGAGCAGTACTTC,CASSLVARGVDEQYF
few,TRBV11-2,-,TRBJ1-2,TGTGCCAGCAGCTTAGATGTGGGGATGAGTGGCTACACCTTC,CASSLDVGMSGYTF
many,TRBV7-6,-,TRBJ2-3,TGTGCCAGCAGCTTGGGTGGTAGAGATACGCAGTATTTT,CASSLGGRDTQYF
many,TRBV7-2,-,TRBJ2-3,TGTGCCAGCAGCGGGGGGCCTCCCGATACGCAGTATTTT,CASSGGPPDTQYF
-,TRBV6-1,TRBD2,TRBJ2-1,TGTGCCAGCAGTTACGGGTCTAGCGGGGGCAATGAGCAGTTCTTC,CASSYGSSGGNEQFF
-,TRBV11-2,-,TRBJ1-3,TGTGCCAGCAGCCAAGGGGGGGTAACCATATATTTT,CASSQGGVTIYF
-,TRBV7-9,TRBD2,TRBJ2-7,TGTGCCAGTCGGACTAGCGGGGGTCTCGAGCAGTACTTC,CASRTSGGLEQYF
many,TRBV12-5,-,TRBJ2-6,TGTGCTAGTGGTTCGGTTCAGACCATTCTCTCTGGGGCCAACGTCCTGACTTTC,CASGSVQTILSGANVLTF
-,TRBV12-3/TRBV12-4,-,TRBJ1-1,TGTGCCAGCAGTGTCGGGGAGAACACTGAAGCTTTCTTT,CASSVGENTEAFF
few,TRBV28,-,TRBJ2-7,TGTGCCAGCAGTCAACCCCAAGGTCCGGTGAGCTCCTACGAGCAGTACTTC,CASSQPQGPVSSYEQYF
few,TRBV27,TRBD1,TRBJ1-1,TGTGCCAGCAGTTTGAACCAGGGGGCTCGAGCTTTCTTT,CASSLNQGARAFF
-,TRBV28,-,TRBJ1-2,TGTGCCAGTCTGGCCAGGGTCTCTGGAGGCTACACCTTC,CASLARVSGGYTF
-,TRBV11-2,TRBD2,TRBJ2-3,TGTGCCAGCAGCTCAATGGGGCGGGGGGCGAGCACAGATACGCAGTATTTT,CASSSMGRGASTDTQYF
-,TRBV6-5,TRBD1,TRBJ1-2,TGTGCCAGCAGAAACGGACAGGGGGCGGTTGGCTACACCTTC,CASRNGQGAVGYTF
-,TRBV20-1,TRBD2,TRBJ2-3,TGCAGTGCTAGCATTACAGCGGGGTACACAGATACGCAGTATTTT,CSASITAGYTDTQYF
-,TRBV3-1,TRBD2,TRBJ2-1,TGTGCCAGCAGCCCCTCCCCGGGACTACTCACGGAGCAGTTCTTC,CASSPSPGLLTEQFF
-,TRBV19,-,TRBJ1-5,TGTGCCAGTAGGTCGAGTTGGTGGAGCAATCAGCCCCAGCATTTT,CASRSSWWSNQPQHF
-,TRBV6-2/TRBV6-3,-,TRBJ1-5,TGTGCCAGCAGTTACGCCAGGGACTCGCCCCAGCATTTT,CASSYARDSPQHF
-,TRBV29-1,TRBD2,TRBJ2-1,TGCAGCGTTGGCGTTAGCGGGTTTGGCGAGCAGTTCTTC,CSVGVSGFGEQFF
-,TRBV20-1,-,TRBJ1-5,TGCAGTGCTAGAGATCCCAATCAGCCCCAGCATTTT,CSARDPNQPQHF
-,TRBV4-1,-,TRBJ1-2,TGCGCCAGCAGCCAAGCAATCGGGGACTATGGCTACACCTTC,CASSQAIGDYGYTF
many,TRBV29-1,TRBD1,TRBJ1-2,TGCAGCGTTGGACGGGTGACAGGGGTGGCCACCTTC,CSVGRVTGVATF
-,TRBV6-6,TRBD2,TRBJ2-5,TGTGCCAGCAGGGATACTAGCGTTGCAGAGACCCAGTACTTC,CASRDTSVAETQYF
-,TRBV28,-,TRBJ1-4,TGTGCCAGCAGTCTATCCGGGACCCAAATTGGAAAACTGTTTTTT,CASSLSGTQIGKLFF
few,TRBV20-1,TRBD2,TRBJ2-1,TGCAGTGCTAGCCGTACCGGGACTAGTTCCTACAATGAGCAGTTCTTC,CSASRTGTSSYNEQFF
few,TRBV20-1,TRBD2,TRBJ2-1,TGCAGTGCGCTCGGGGGGTTAAAGTACAATGAGCAGTTCTTC,CSALGGLKYNEQFF
-,TRBV11-2,-,TRBJ2-3,TGTGCCAGCAGCCAAACCGGGACTGGAGGGGATACGCAGTATTTT,CASSQTGTGGDTQYF
few,TRBV4-1,TRBD1,TRBJ2-5,TGCGCCAGCAGCCAAGAGGCTCGGACAGGGTCCAGTCAGACCCAGTACTTC,CASSQEARTGSSQTQYF
-,TRBV12-3/TRBV12-4,-,TRBJ1-2,TGTGCCAGCAGTTTCGGGTTGGGCGGCTACACCTTC,CASSFGLGGYTF
-,TRBV27,-,TRBJ2-7,TGTGCCAGCAGCCCGAGTTGGGCCTACGAGCAGTACTTC,CASSPSWAYEQYF
many,TRBV12-3/TRBV12-4,-,TRBJ1-2,TGTGCCAGCAGTTTAGAGCGCAGCCCCTATGGCTACACCTTC,CASSLERSPYGYTF
few,TRBV10-3,TRBD1,TRBJ2-2,TGTGCCATCAGCGACAGGGGGGATACCGGGGAGCTGTTTTTT,CAISDRGDTGELFF
-,TRBV6-5,-,TRBJ2-6,TGTGCCAGCAGTTACTCGACAAGTGGGGCCAACGTCCTGACTTTC,CASSYSTSGANVLTF
few,TRBV11-2,-,TRBJ1-1,TGTGCCAGCAGCTCGGATGTGAACACTGAAGCTTTCTTT,CASSSDVNTEAFF
-,TRBV29-1,-,TRBJ1-2,TGCAGCTTCGACACGAACTATGGCTACACCTTC,CSFDTNYGYTF
few,TRBV28,TRBD2,TRBJ2-5,TGTGCCAGCAGGGGTAGCGGGGGGAAAGAGACCCAGTACTTC,CASRGSGGKETQYF
many,TRBV7-3,TRBD2,TRBJ2-1,TGTGCCAGCAGCCGTTCCAGCGGGGGCGATTACAATGAGCAGTTCTTC,CASSRSSGGDYNEQFF
-,TRBV7-2,TRBD1,TRBJ1-2,TGTGCCAGCAGCGTACACCGGGACAGGGGGCGCCTATACGGCTACACCTTC,CASSVHRDRGRLYGYTF
few,TRBV6-2/TRBV6-3,-,TRBJ2-4,TGTGCCAGCAGTTACTCGAGTGAGGCCAAAAACATTCAGTACTTC,CASSYSSEAKNIQYF
few,TRBV19,TRBD1,TRBJ1-5,TGTGCCAGTAGTGCTCCGCCCGGGACAGGGGTTCCCAGCAATCAGCCCCAGCATTTT,CASSAPPGTGVPSNQPQHF
few,TRBV4-3,TRBD2,TRBJ2-5,TGCGCCAGCAGCCAAGAGGGGACTAGCGGGAAAGAGACCCAGTACTTC,CASSQEGTSGKETQYF
-,TRBV28,TRBD1,TRBJ1-2,TGTGCCAGCAGCCGTGACAGGGGGCTTGTCGGCTACACCTTC,CASSRDRGLVGYTF
-,TRBV11-2,-,TRBJ2-7,TGTGCCAGCAGCTTAGGGGACCCGGGACGTCCGAGCTCCTACGAGCAGTACTTC,CASSLGDPGRPSSYEQYF
few,TRBV28,-,TRBJ1-1,TGTGCCACCCAGACAGGAGTGAGCACTGAAGCTTTCTTT,CATQTGVSTEAFF
few,TRBV29-1,-,TRBJ2-7,TGCAGCGTTGGGCCCAGGGGGGTCTACGAGCAGTACTTC,CSVGPRGVYEQYF